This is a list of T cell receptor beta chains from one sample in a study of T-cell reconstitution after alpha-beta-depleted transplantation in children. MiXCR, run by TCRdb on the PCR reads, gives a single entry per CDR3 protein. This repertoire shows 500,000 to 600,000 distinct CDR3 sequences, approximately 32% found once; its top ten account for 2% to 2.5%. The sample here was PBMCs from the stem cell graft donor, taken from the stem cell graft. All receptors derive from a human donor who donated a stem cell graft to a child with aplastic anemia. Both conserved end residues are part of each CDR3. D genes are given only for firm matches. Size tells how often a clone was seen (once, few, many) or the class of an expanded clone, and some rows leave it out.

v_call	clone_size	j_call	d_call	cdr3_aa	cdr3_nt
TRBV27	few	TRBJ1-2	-	CATGRFGGYTF	TGTGCCACAGGAAGGTTTGGTGGCTACACCTTC
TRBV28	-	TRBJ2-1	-	CASRIAPGGSEQGVSF	TGTGCCAGCCGAATTGCCCCCGGGGGCTCGGAACAGGGAGTGTCCTTC
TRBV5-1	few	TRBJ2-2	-	CASSLDPQGNTGELFF	TGCGCCAGCAGCTTGGACCCACAGGGGAACACCGGGGAGCTGTTTTTT
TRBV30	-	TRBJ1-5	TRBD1	CAWAFRTGGSNQPQHF	TGTGCCTGGGCCTTTCGGACAGGAGGTAGCAATCAGCCCCAGCATTTT
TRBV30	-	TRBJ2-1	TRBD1	CAWSQGQGVFNEQFF	TGTGCCTGGAGTCAGGGCCAGGGGGTTTTTAATGAGCAGTTCTTC
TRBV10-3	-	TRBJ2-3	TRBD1	CAISSGQGGTDTQYF	TGTGCCATCAGTTCTGGACAGGGCGGGACAGATACGCAGTATTTT
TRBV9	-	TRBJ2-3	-	CASSVVGEALDTQYF	TGTGCCAGCAGCGTAGTGGGGGAGGCCCTGGATACGCAGTATTTT
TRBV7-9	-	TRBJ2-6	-	CASMPPGLSSGANVLTF	TGTGCCAGCATGCCGCCGGGACTCAGCTCTGGGGCCAACGTCCTGACTTTC
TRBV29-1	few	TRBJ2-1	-	CSVQTPGSYNEQFF	TGCAGCGTTCAAACGCCTGGGTCCTACAATGAGCAGTTCTTC
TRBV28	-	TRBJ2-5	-	CASSPSVRDQETQYF	TGTGCCAGCAGTCCCAGCGTGCGAGACCAAGAGACCCAGTACTTC
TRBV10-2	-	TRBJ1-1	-	CASSSNRAIFEAFF	TGCGCCAGCAGTTCAAACAGGGCCATTTTTGAAGCTTTCTTT
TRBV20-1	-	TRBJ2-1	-	CSATEPGLIYNEQFF	TGCAGTGCTACCGAACCGGGACTGATATACAATGAGCAGTTCTTC
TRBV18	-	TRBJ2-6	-	CASSPFDSPMANVLTF	TGTGCCAGCTCACCCTTTGACAGTCCCATGGCCAACGTCCTGACTTTC
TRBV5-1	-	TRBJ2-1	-	CASRGDQRVTFNEQFF	TGCGCCAGCAGGGGGGACCAGCGGGTAACCTTCAATGAGCAGTTCTTC
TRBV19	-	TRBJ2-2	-	CASSRPDRVGGTGELFF	TGTGCCAGTAGTAGGCCAGACAGGGTCGGGGGCACCGGGGAGCTGTTTTTT
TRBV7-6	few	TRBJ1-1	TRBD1	CASSLTGDNTEAFF	TGTGCCAGCAGCCTCACAGGGGATAACACTGAAGCTTTCTTT
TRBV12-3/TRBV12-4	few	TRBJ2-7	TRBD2	CASKAGVAYEQYF	TGTGCCAGCAAAGCGGGAGTTGCCTACGAGCAGTACTTC
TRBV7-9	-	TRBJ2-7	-	CASSLVGVIEQYF	TGTGCCAGCAGCCTGGTAGGGGTCATCGAGCAGTACTTC
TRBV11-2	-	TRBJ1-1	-	CASSLEGVVNTEAFF	TGTGCCAGCAGCTTAGAGGGGGTGGTGAACACTGAAGCTTTCTTT
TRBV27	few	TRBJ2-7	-	CASSFRPREGPISYEQYF	TGTGCCAGCAGTTTTAGGCCCCGGGAAGGCCCGATCTCCTACGAGCAGTACTTC
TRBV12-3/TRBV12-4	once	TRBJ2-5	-	CASSPKVIQETHYF	TGTGCCAGCAGTCCGAAGGTGATCCAAGAGACCCACTACTTC
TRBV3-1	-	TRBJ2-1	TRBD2	CASSQVLASGVDSSYNEQFF	TGTGCCAGCAGCCAAGTCTTGGCTAGCGGGGTCGATAGCTCCTACAATGAGCAGTTCTTC
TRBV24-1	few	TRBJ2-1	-	CATSDGRRGNEQFF	TGTGCCACCAGTGATGGCCGGAGGGGGAATGAGCAGTTCTTC
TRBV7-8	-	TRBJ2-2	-	CASSLGLVGTGELFF	TGTGCCAGCAGCTTAGGACTAGTGGGCACCGGGGAGCTGTTTTTT
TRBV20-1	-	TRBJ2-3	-	CSASNQGTSTDTQYF	TGCAGTGCTAGTAACCAGGGAACTAGCACAGATACGCAGTATTTT
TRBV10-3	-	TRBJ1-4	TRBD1	CAISDLRTGDEKLFF	TGTGCCATCAGTGACCTCCGGACAGGGGATGAAAAACTGTTTTTT
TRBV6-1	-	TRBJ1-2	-	CASREVGGGNYGYTF	TGTGCCAGCAGGGAAGTTGGGGGGGGTAACTATGGCTACACCTTC
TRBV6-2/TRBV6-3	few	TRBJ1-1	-	CASISHPGQLEAFF	TGTGCCAGCATATCACACCCCGGACAGCTTGAAGCTTTCTTT
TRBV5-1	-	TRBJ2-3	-	CASSLEIGPDTQYF	TGCGCCAGCAGCTTGGAGATAGGGCCAGATACGCAGTATTTT
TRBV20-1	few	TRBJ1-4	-	CSARDSAGPFEKLFF	TGCAGTGCTAGAGACTCGGCAGGGCCATTCGAAAAACTGTTTTTT
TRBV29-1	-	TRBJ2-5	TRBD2	CSVSPVPISGAAKETQYF	TGCAGCGTGTCTCCCGTTCCGATTAGCGGGGCCGCTAAAGAGACCCAGTACTTC
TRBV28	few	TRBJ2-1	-	CASRDLSRDYNEQFF	TGTGCCAGCAGGGATTTGAGTCGGGACTACAATGAGCAGTTCTTC
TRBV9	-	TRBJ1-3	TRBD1	CASSIGTGMGAGNTIYF	TGTGCCAGCAGCATAGGGACAGGGATGGGCGCTGGAAACACCATATATTTT
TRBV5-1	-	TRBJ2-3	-	CASSLNSRSTDTQYF	TGCGCCAGCAGCTTGAACTCCCGCAGCACAGATACGCAGTATTTT
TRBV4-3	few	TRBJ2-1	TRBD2	CASSQETSGNSFF	TGCGCCAGCAGCCAAGAAACTAGCGGGAACTCGTTCTTC
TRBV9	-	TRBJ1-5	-	CASSVEPTNQPQHF	TGTGCCAGCAGCGTCGAACCGACTAATCAGCCCCAGCATTTT
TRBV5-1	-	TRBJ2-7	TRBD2	CASSLVREEGEQYF	TGCGCCAGCAGCTTGGTCCGGGAGGAAGGCGAGCAGTACTTC
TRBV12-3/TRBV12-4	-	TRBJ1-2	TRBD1	CASSRDRTYGYTF	TGTGCCAGCAGTCGGGACAGGACCTATGGCTACACCTTC
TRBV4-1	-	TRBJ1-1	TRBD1	CASSTSFGQGRTEAFF	TGCGCCAGCAGTACTTCCTTTGGACAGGGGAGGACTGAAGCTTTCTTT
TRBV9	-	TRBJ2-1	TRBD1	CASSPDRGNNEQFF	TGTGCCAGCAGCCCGGACAGGGGCAACAATGAGCAGTTCTTC
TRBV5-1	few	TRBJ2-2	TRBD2	CASSLESSGYGELFF	TGCGCCAGCAGCTTGGAATCTAGCGGGTACGGGGAGCTGTTTTTT
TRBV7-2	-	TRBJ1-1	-	CASSFAKEAFF	TGTGCCAGCAGCTTCGCGAAAGAGGCTTTCTTT
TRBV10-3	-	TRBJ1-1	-	CAISESVGAKRETEAFF	TGTGCCATCAGTGAGTCCGTGGGGGCAAAGAGGGAAACTGAAGCTTTCTTT
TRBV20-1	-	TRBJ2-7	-	CSARADRAYEQYF	TGCAGTGCTAGAGCGGACCGCGCCTACGAGCAGTACTTC
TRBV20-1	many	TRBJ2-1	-	CSAHNRNEQFF	TGCAGTGCTCACAACCGGAATGAGCAGTTCTTC
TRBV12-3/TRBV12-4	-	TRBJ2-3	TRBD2	CATQRGVVSDTQYF	TGTGCCACCCAGCGGGGAGTGGTTTCAGATACGCAGTATTTT
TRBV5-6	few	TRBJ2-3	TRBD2	CASTRGVAGQAGDTQYF	TGTGCCAGCACCCGGGGGGTAGCGGGCCAGGCGGGGGATACGCAGTATTTT
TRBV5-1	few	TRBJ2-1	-	CASSLAFSEEHEQFF	TGCGCCAGCAGCTTGGCCTTTTCGGAGGAGCATGAGCAGTTCTTC
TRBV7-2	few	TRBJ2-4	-	CASSLAGAKNIQYF	TGTGCCAGCAGCTTAGCGGGAGCCAAAAACATTCAGTACTTC
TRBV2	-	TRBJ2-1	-	CASSAVPGDEQFF	TGTGCCAGCAGTGCAGTACCGGGAGATGAGCAGTTCTTC